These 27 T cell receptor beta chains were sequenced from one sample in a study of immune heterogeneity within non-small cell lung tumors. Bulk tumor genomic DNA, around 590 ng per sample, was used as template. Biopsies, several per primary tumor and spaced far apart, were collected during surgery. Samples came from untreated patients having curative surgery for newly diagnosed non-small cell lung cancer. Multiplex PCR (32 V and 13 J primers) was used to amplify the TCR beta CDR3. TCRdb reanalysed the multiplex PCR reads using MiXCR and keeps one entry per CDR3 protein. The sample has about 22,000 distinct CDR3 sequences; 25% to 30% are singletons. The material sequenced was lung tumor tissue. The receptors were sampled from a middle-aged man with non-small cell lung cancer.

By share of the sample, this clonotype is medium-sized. CDR3 bases: TGTGCCAGCAGTTTCGGAGGGGGGAACTATGGCTACACCTTC. It translates to CASSFGGGNYGYTF. The chain has TRBV28 and TRBJ1-2, with D possibly matching TRBD1 (6 bases). Germline loops: CDR1 MDHEN, CDR2 SYDVKM. The CDR3 is 14 residues long. The V end was cut by 3 bases, the J end by 2 bases, with 10 bases between.

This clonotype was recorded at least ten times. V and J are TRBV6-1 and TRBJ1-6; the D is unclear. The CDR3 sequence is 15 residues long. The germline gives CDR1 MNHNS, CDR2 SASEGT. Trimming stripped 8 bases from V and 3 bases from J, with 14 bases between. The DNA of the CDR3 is TGTGCCAGCGGGGTGGCGGCAGGCTATAATTCACCCCTCCACTTT. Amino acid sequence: CASGVAAGYNSPLHF.

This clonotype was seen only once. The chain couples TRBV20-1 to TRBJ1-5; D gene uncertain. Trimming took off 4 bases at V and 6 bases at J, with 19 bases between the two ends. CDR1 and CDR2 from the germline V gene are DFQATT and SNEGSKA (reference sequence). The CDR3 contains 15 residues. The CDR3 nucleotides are TGCAGTGCTACCGAACCGGGGTCCGTGACTCAGCCCCAGCATTTT. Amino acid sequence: CSATEPGSVTQPQHF.

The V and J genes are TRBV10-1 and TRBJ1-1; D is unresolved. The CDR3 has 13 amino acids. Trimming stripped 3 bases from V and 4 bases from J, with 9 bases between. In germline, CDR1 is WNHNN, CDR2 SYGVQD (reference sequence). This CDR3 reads CASSERSATEAFF. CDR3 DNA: TGCGCCAGCAGTGAACGGAGTGCCACTGAAGCTTTCTTT.

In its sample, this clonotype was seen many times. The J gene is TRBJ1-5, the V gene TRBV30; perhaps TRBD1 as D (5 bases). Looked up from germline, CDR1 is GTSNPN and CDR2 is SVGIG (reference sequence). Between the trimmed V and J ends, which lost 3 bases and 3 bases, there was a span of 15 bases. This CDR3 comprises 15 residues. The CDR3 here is CAWRLAGTSNQPQHF. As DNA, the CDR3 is TGTGCCTGGAGGTTAGCGGGGACCTCCAATCAGCCCCAGCATTTT.

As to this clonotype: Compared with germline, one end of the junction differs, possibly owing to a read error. Written as DNA, the CDR3 is TGTGCCATCAGCTTAGGGTTTGGGGCCTCCTCGGATTTTAGGGCCAACGTCCTGACTTTC. The encoded protein is CAISLGFGASSDFRANVLTF. The V and J genes are TRBV11-3 and TRBJ2-6, with D possibly being TRBD1 (5 bases). Per germline, CDR1 SGHNT and CDR2 YENEEA. This CDR3 spans 20 amino acids.

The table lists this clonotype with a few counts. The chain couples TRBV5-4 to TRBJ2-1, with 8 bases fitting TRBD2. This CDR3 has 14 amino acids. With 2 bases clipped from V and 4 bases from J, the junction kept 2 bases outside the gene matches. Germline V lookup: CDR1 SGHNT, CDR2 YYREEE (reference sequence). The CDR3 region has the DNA TGTGCCAGCAGCTTAGCGGGAGCTTACAATGAGCAGTTCTTC. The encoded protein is CASSLAGAYNEQFF.

The CDR3 nucleotides read TGTGCCAGCAGCGAGGGGGGACAGGGTAACTATGGCTACACCTTC. Amino acid sequence: CASSEGGQGNYGYTF. The chain uses TRBV9 and TRBJ1-2; TRBD1 agrees at 9 bases. Germline CDR1 reads SGDLS; CDR2 reads YYNGEE. This CDR3 contains 15 residues. V shed 3 bases, J shed 1 base, and the junction held 4 bases outside the gene matches. Full variable domain (missing parts from reference TRBV9 and TRBJ1-2): DSGVTQTPKHLITATGQRVTLRCSPRSGDLSVYWYQQSLDQGLQFLIQYYNGEERAKGNILERFSAQQFPDLHSELNLSSLELGDSALYFCASSEGGQGNYGYTFGSGTRLTVV.

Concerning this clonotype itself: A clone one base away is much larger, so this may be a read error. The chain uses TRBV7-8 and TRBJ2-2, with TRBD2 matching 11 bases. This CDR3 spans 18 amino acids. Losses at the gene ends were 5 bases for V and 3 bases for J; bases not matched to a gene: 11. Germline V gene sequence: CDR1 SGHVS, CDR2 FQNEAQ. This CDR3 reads CASSLSKGLAAYTGELFF. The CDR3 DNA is TGTGCCAGCAGCCTCAGCAAGGGACTAGCGGCATACACCGGGGAGCTGTTTTTT.

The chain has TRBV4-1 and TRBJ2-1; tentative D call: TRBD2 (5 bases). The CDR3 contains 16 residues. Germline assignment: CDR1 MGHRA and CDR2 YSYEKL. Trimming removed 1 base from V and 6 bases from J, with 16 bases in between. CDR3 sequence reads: CASSQVWVMRVNEQFF. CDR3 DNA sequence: TGCGCCAGCAGCCAAGTGTGGGTCATGAGGGTCAATGAGCAGTTCTTC.

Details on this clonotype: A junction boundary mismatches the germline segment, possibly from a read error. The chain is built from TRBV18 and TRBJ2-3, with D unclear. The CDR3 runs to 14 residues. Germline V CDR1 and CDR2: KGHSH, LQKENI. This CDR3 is CARSPPSNRDTQYF. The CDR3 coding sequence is TGTGCCAGATCACCACCGTCTAATCGGGATACGCAGTATTTT.

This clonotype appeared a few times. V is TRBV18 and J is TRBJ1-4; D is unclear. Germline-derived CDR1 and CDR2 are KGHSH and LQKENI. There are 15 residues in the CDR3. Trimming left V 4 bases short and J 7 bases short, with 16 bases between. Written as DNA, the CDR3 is TGTGCCAGCTCACGCGGACGGAGTGAGGGTGAAAAACTGTTTTTT. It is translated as CASSRGRSEGEKLFF.

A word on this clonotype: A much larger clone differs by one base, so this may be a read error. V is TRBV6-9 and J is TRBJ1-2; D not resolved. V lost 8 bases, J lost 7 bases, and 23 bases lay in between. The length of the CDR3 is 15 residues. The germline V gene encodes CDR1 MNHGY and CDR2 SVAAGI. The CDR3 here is CASGSLRKEMRGYTF. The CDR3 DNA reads TGTGCCAGCGGTTCCCTCCGCAAGGAAATGCGTGGCTACACCTTC.

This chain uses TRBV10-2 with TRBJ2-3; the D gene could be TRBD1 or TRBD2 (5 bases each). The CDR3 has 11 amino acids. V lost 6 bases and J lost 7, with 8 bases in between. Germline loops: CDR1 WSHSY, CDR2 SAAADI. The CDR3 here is CASRWGNTQYF. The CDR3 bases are TGCGCCAGCAGGTGGGGGAATACGCAGTATTTT.

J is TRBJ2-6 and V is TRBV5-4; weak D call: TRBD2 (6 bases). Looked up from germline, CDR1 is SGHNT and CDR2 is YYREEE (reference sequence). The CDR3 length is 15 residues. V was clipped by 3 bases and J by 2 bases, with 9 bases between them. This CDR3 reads CASSSGGAGANVLTF. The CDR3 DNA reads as TGTGCCAGCAGCTCGGGCGGGGCTGGGGCCAACGTCCTGACTTTC.

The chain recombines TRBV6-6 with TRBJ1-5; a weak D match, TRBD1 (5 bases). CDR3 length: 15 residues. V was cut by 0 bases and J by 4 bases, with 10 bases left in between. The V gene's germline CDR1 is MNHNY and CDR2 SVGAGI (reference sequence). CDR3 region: CASSYSWGGNQPQHF. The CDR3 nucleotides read TGTGCCAGCAGTTACTCGTGGGGGGGGAATCAGCCCCAGCATTTT.

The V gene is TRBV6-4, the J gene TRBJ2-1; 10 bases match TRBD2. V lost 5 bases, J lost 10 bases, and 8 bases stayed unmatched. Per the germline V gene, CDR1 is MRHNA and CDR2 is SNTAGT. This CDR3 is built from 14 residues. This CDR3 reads CASSIAGGHTEQFF. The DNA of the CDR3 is TGTGCCAGCAGTATAGCGGGAGGCCACACCGAGCAGTTCTTC.

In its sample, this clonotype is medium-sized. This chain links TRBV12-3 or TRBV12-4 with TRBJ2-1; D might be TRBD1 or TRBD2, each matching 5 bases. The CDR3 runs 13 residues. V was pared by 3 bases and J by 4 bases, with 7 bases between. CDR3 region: CASSFGGYNEQFF. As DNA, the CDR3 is TGTGCCAGCAGTTTTGGGGGTTACAATGAGCAGTTCTTC.

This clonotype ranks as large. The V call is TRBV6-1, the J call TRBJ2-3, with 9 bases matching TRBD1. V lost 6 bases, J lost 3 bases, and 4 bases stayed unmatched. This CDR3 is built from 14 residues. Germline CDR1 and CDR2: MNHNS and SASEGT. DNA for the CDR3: TGTGCCAGCAGCATCGGGACAGGGACAGATACGCAGTATTTT. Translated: CASSIGTGTDTQYF.

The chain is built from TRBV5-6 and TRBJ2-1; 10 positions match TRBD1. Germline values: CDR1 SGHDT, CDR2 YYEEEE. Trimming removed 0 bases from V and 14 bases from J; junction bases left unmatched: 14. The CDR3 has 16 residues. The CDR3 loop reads CASSLAGTGDRGREFF. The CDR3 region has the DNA TGTGCCAGCAGCTTGGCCGGGACAGGGGACAGGGGCCGTGAGTTCTTC.

This CDR3 reads CASSPRQNPNTEAFF. CDR3 DNA: TGTGCCAGCAGCCCCCGACAGAACCCGAACACTGAAGCTTTCTTT. This chain joins TRBV9 and TRBJ1-1; tentatively, D is TRBD1 (5 bases). There are 15 residues in the CDR3. With 4 bases removed from V and 1 base from J, the gap between germline ends came to 14 bases. Germline lookup yields CDR1 SGDLS and CDR2 YYNGEE.

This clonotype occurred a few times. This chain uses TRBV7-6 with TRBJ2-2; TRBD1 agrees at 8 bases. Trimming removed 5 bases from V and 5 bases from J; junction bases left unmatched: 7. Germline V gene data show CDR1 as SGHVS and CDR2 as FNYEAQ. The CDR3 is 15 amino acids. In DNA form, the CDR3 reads TGTGCCAGCAGCCCCCGACAGGGGTGGACCGGGGAGCTGTTTTTT. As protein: CASSPRQGWTGELFF.

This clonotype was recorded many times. CDR3 region: CASSEMAGGNQPQHF. DNA for the CDR3: TGTGCCAGCAGTGAAATGGCAGGGGGCAATCAGCCCCAGCATTTT. The V and J genes are TRBV2 and TRBJ1-5, with D maybe TRBD1 (6 bases). The V end was cut by 2 bases, the J end by 2 bases, with 10 bases between. Germline V gives CDR1 SNHLY, CDR2 FYNNEI. The CDR3 contains 15 residues.

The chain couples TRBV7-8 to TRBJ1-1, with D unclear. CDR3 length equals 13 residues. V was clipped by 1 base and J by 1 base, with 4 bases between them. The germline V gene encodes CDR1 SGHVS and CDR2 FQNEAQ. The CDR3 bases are TGTGCCAGCAGCTTAGAGGGGAACACTGAAGCTTTCTTT. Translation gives CASSLEGNTEAFF.

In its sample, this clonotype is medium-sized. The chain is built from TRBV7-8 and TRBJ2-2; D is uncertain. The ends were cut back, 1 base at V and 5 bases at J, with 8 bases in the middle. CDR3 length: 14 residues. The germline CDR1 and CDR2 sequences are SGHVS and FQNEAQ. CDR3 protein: CASSLGAPTGELFF. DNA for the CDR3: TGTGCCAGCAGCTTAGGGGCGCCGACCGGGGAGCTGTTTTTT. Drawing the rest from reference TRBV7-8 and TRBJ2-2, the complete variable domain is GAGVSQSPRYKVAKRGQDVALRCDPISGHVSLFWYQQALGQGPEFLTYFQNEAQLDKSGLPSDRFFAERPEGSVSTLKIQRTQQEDSAVYLCASSLGAPTGELFFGEGSRLTVL.

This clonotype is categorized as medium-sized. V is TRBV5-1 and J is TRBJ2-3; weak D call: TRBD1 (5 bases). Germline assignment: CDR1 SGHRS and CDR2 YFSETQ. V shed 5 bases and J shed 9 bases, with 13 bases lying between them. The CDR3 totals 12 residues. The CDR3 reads CASRSDAGTQYF. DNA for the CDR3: TGCGCCAGCAGATCGGACGCAGGGACGCAGTATTTT.

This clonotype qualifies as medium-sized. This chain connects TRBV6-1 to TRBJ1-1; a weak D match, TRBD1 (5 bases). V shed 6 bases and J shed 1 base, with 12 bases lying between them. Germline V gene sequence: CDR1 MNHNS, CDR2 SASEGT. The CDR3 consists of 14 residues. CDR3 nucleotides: TGTGCCAGCAGATACAGGTACACGAACACTGAAGCTTTCTTT. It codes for CASRYRYTNTEAFF.